A selection of T cell receptor beta chains follows, all from one sample in a study of technical replicates of blood from a handful of donors. The assay was immunoSEQ multiplex PCR, and TCRdb's table has in-frame clones only and misses some. The table lists tens of thousands of clones, approximately 87% of them singletons, with roughly 5.2% in the top ten. The sequencing input was PBMCs. These receptors came from a human donor in good health. Some clones in this sample may be carry-over from other donors' samples. The CDR3 runs from the conserved cysteine through the conserved F or W. Each record gives: V gene, J gene, clone size, D gene, CDR3 protein, CDR3 DNA. A D gene is named only where the DNA matches it firmly. The size of a clone is reported for some rows only, either as once, few or many, or as a class for expanded clones.

V: TRBV6-1; J: TRBJ2-7; size: NA; D: NA; CDR3: CASSEGGQGSYEQYF; DNA: TGTGCCAGCAGCGAAGGGGGGCAGGGGAGCTACGAGCAGTACTTC
V: TRBV11-2; J: TRBJ1-2; size: NA; D: NA; CDR3: CASSPSGQGNYGYTF; DNA: TGTGCCAGCAGCCCGTCCGGGCAGGGGAACTATGGCTACACCTTC
V: TRBV6-5; J: TRBJ2-7; size: once; D: TRBD1; CDR3: CASSPTGFEQYF; DNA: TGTGCCAGCAGCCCGACAGGGTTCGAGCAGTACTTC
V: TRBV5-6; J: TRBJ2-2; size: NA; D: TRBD1; CDR3: CASRGQGRDYSGELFF; DNA: TGTGCCAGCAGAGGACAGGGCCGAGATTACTCCGGGGAGCTGTTTTTT
V: TRBV11-2; J: TRBJ2-7; size: NA; D: TRBD1; CDR3: CASSQQGMSSYEQYF; DNA: TGTGCCAGCAGCCAACAGGGGATGAGCTCCTACGAGCAGTACTTC
V: TRBV2; J: TRBJ2-7; size: NA; D: NA; CDR3: CASSEAGYEQYF; DNA: TGTGCCAGCAGTGAGGCGGGATACGAGCAGTACTTC
V: TRBV14; J: TRBJ2-7; size: NA; D: TRBD1; CDR3: CASSQPGQGYYEQYF; DNA: TGTGCCAGCAGCCAACCGGGACAGGGATACTACGAGCAGTACTTC
V: TRBV19; J: TRBJ1-5; size: few; D: TRBD1; CDR3: CASSLQGPNQPQHF; DNA: TGTGCCAGTAGCCTACAGGGGCCGAATCAGCCCCAGCATTTT
V: TRBV10-3; J: TRBJ2-7; size: once; D: NA; CDR3: CAISQNYEQYF; DNA: TGTGCCATCAGCCAAAACTACGAGCAGTACTTC
V: TRBV11-2; J: TRBJ2-7; size: NA; D: TRBD1; CDR3: CASRGQGAQYEQYF; DNA: TGTGCCAGCCGAGGACAGGGGGCTCAATACGAGCAGTACTTC
V: TRBV11-2; J: TRBJ2-7; size: once; D: TRBD1; CDR3: CASSLDGTEVYEQYF; DNA: TGTGCCAGCAGCTTAGACGGGACAGAAGTCTACGAGCAGTACTTC
V: TRBV4-2; J: TRBJ2-7; size: once; D: TRBD2; CDR3: CASSHGTSGYEQYF; DNA: TGTGCCAGCAGCCATGGGACTAGCGGCTACGAGCAGTACTTC
V: TRBV18; J: TRBJ2-5; size: NA; D: TRBD1; CDR3: CASSQGAGQGLETQYF; DNA: TGTGCCAGCTCACAGGGCGCGGGACAGGGCTTAGAGACCCAGTACTTC
V: TRBV5-8; J: TRBJ2-3; size: once; D: NA; CDR3: CASSLGATGSTDTQYF; DNA: TGTGCCAGCAGCTTGGGAGCGACCGGGAGCACAGATACGCAGTATTTT
V: TRBV7-9; J: TRBJ2-1; size: NA; D: TRBD2; CDR3: CASSSPSGGARNEQFF; DNA: TGTGCCAGCAGCTCCCCTAGCGGGGGGGCACGTAATGAGCAGTTCTTC
V: TRBV5-4; J: TRBJ1-2; size: NA; D: NA; CDR3: CASSLRGGFGYTF; DNA: TGTGCCAGCAGCTTGCGCGGGGGGTTTGGCTACACCTTC
V: TRBV6-5; J: TRBJ1-4; size: NA; D: TRBD1; CDR3: CASSPQGTSEKLFF; DNA: TGTGCCAGCAGTCCACAGGGGACTTCGGAAAAACTGTTTTTT
V: TRBV9; J: TRBJ2-3; size: NA; D: NA; CDR3: CASSPPAETSTDTQYF; DNA: TGTGCCAGCAGCCCCCCAGCGGAGACGAGCACAGATACGCAGTATTTT
V: TRBV6-1; J: TRBJ2-3; size: NA; D: NA; CDR3: CASSEDFTDTQYF; DNA: TGTGCCAGCAGCGAGGACTTCACAGATACGCAGTATTTT
V: TRBV7-9; J: TRBJ1-5; size: once; D: NA; CDR3: CASSSTGSSNQPQHF; DNA: TGTGCCAGCAGCTCAACAGGGTCTAGCAATCAGCCCCAGCATTTT
V: TRBV6-5; J: TRBJ2-5; size: NA; D: NA; CDR3: CASSYSQGVKTQYF; DNA: TGTGCCAGCAGTTACTCGCAGGGTGTAAAGACCCAGTACTTC
V: TRBV5-8; J: TRBJ2-7; size: NA; D: TRBD1; CDR3: CASSQQGSAYEQYF; DNA: TGTGCCAGCAGTCAACAGGGGAGCGCCTACGAGCAGTACTTC
V: TRBV5-1; J: TRBJ1-6; size: once; D: NA; CDR3: CASSHLVGTSNSPLHF; DNA: TGCGCCAGCAGCCACCTCGTCGGGACTTCGAATTCACCCCTCCACTTT
V: TRBV2; J: TRBJ2-5; size: NA; D: TRBD2; CDR3: CASTGGSGETQYF; DNA: TGTGCCAGCACGGGGGGGAGCGGTGAGACCCAGTACTTC
V: TRBV2; J: TRBJ2-5; size: NA; D: TRBD2; CDR3: CASSELAGGEETQYF; DNA: TGTGCCAGCAGTGAGCTAGCGGGGGGTGAGGAGACCCAGTACTTC
V: TRBV2; J: TRBJ2-1; size: NA; D: TRBD2; CDR3: CASRRLAGEQFF; DNA: TGTGCCAGCAGACGACTAGCAGGGGAGCAGTTCTTC
V: TRBV6-5; J: TRBJ2-7; size: NA; D: TRBD1; CDR3: CASRTGGREQYF; DNA: TGTGCCAGCAGAACAGGGGGCCGCGAGCAGTACTTC
V: TRBV7-6; J: TRBJ1-1; size: NA; D: TRBD1; CDR3: CASSPQTGAGTEAFF; DNA: TGTGCCAGCAGCCCCCAGACAGGGGCGGGCACTGAAGCTTTCTTT
V: TRBV7-2; J: TRBJ2-7; size: NA; D: NA; CDR3: CASSSRQGTYEQYF; DNA: TGTGCCAGCAGCTCTAGGCAGGGAACCTACGAGCAGTACTTC
V: TRBV11-2; J: TRBJ2-7; size: NA; D: TRBD2; CDR3: CASSFLAGVGEQYF; DNA: TGTGCCAGCAGCTTTCTAGCGGGAGTCGGGGAGCAGTACTTC
V: TRBV7-9; J: TRBJ2-7; size: once; D: TRBD2; CDR3: CASSTGSGGYSYEQYF; DNA: TGTGCCAGCAGCACCGGAAGCGGGGGGTACTCCTACGAGCAGTACTTC
V: TRBV4-3; J: TRBJ2-2; size: NA; D: NA; CDR3: CASSQDRKYFGNTGELFF; DNA: TGCGCCAGCAGCCAAGATAGAAAATATTTCGGGAACACCGGGGAGCTGTTTTTT
V: TRBV7-2; J: TRBJ2-3; size: NA; D: NA; CDR3: CASSSRTISVRDTQYF; DNA: TGTGCCAGCAGCTCCCGGACTATCTCAGTAAGAGATACGCAGTATTTT
V: TRBV19; J: TRBJ1-3; size: NA; D: NA; CDR3: CASSLTTGSSGNTIYF; DNA: TGTGCCAGTAGTTTGACGACGGGGAGCTCTGGAAACACCATATATTTT
V: TRBV6-6; J: TRBJ2-7; size: once; D: TRBD1; CDR3: CASSYGGGTGGAEQYF; DNA: TGTGCCAGCAGTTACGGGGGGGGGACAGGGGGCGCCGAGCAGTACTTC
V: TRBV7-2; J: TRBJ1-3; size: NA; D: NA; CDR3: CASSLTGTTGNTIYF; DNA: TGTGCCAGCAGCCTAACCGGGACAACCGGAAACACCATATATTTT
V: TRBV11-1; J: TRBJ2-5; size: NA; D: TRBD2; CDR3: CASSTTSAKETQYF; DNA: TGTGCCAGCAGCACGACTAGCGCCAAAGAGACCCAGTACTTC
V: TRBV6-1; J: TRBJ2-1; size: NA; D: TRBD1; CDR3: CASSEGTGKNEQFF; DNA: TGTGCCAGCAGTGAAGGGACAGGGAAGAATGAGCAGTTCTTC
V: TRBV5-1; J: TRBJ1-4; size: NA; D: TRBD1; CDR3: CASSSWTGRDEKLFF; DNA: TGCGCCAGCAGCTCTTGGACAGGGAGGGATGAAAAACTGTTTTTT
V: TRBV11-2; J: TRBJ2-7; size: once; D: NA; CDR3: CASSPGIYEQYF; DNA: TGTGCCAGCAGCCCTGGCATTTACGAGCAGTACTTC